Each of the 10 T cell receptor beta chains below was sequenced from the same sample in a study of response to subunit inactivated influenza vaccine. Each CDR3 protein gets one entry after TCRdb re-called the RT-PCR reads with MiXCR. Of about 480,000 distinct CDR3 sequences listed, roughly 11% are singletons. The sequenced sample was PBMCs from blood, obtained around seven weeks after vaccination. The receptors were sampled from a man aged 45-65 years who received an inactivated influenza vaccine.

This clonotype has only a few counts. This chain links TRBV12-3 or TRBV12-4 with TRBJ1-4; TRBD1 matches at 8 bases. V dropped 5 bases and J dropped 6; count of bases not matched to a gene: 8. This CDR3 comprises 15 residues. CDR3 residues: CASSPVGTGYEKLFF. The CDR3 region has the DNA TGTGCCAGCAGTCCCGTCGGGACAGGCTATGAAAAACTGTTTTTT.

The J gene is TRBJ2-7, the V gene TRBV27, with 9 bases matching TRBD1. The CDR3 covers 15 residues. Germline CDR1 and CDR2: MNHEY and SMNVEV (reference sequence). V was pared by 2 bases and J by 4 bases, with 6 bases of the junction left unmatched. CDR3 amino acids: CASSLDRGKRYEQYF. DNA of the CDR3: TGTGCCAGCAGTTTAGACAGGGGGAAGAGGTACGAGCAGTACTTC.

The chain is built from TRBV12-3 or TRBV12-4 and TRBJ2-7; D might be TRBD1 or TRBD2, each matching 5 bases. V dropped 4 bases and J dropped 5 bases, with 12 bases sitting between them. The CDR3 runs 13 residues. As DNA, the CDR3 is TGTGCCAGCAGTTCGTACGGGGCTGACGAGCAGTACTTC. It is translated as CASSSYGADEQYF.

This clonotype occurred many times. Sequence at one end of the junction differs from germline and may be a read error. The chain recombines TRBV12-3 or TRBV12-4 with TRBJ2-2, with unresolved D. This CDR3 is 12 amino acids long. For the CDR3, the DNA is TGTGCCAGCAGCTTAGGCACCGGGGAGCTGTTTTTT. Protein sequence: CASSLGTGELFF.

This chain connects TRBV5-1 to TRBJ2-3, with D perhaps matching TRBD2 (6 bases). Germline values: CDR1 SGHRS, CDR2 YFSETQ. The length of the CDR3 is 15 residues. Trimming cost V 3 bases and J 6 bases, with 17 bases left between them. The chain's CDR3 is CASSSGGTESDTQYF. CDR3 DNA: TGCGCCAGCAGCTCTGGGGGGACTGAATCCGATACGCAGTATTTT.

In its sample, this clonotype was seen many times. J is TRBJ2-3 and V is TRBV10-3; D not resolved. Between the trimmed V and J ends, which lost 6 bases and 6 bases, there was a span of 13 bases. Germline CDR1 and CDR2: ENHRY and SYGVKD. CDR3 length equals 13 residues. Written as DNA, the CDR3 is TGTGCCATCAGCAAGATATCCGGGGATACGCAGTATTTT. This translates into CAISKISGDTQYF.

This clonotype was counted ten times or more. The CDR3 DNA follows: TGTGCCAGCAGTCGAGATCAGTACAATGAGCAGTTCTTC. This sequence encodes CASSRDQYNEQFF. J is TRBJ2-1 and V is TRBV7-2; D unclear. V lost 6 bases, J lost 4 bases, and 10 bases lay in between. CDR1 is SGHTA and CDR2 is FQGNSA in the germline V gene. The CDR3 consists of 13 residues.

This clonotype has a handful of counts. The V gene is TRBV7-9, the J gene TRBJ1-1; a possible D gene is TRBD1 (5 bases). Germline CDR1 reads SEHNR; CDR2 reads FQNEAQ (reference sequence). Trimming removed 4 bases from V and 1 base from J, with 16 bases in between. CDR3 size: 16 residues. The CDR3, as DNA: TGTGCCAGCAGCTCCTCTTGGGACCTAAAGAACACTGAAGCTTTCTTT. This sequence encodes CASSSSWDLKNTEAFF.

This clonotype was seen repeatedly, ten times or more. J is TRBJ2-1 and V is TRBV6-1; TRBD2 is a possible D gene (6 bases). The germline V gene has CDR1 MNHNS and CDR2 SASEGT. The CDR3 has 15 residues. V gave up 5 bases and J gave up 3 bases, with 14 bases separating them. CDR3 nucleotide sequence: TGTGCCAGCAGTATAGGGACTGTTTTCTACAATGAGCAGTTCTTC. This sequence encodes CASSIGTVFYNEQFF.

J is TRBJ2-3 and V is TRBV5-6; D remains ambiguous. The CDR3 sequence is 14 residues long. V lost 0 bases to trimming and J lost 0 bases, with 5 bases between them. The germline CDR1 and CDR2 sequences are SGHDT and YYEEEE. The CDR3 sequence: CASSLDKSTDTQYF. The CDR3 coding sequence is TGTGCCAGCAGCTTGGACAAGAGCACAGATACGCAGTATTTT.